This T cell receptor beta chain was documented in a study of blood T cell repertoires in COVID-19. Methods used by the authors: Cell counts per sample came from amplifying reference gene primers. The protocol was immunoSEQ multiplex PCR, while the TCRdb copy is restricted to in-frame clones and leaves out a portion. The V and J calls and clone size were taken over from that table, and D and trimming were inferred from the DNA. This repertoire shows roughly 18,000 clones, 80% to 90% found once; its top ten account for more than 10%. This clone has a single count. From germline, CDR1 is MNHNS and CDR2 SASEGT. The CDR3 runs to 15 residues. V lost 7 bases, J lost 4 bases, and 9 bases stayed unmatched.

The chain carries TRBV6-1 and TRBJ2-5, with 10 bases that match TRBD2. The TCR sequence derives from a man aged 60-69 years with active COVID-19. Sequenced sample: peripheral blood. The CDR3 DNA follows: TGTGCCAGCACCCTAGCGGGGGCCGGGGGAGAGACCCAGTACTTC. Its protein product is CASTLAGAGGETQYF.